The present T cell receptor beta chain was sequenced within a study of blood T cell repertoires in COVID-19. Background on the study: The United States, Italy and Spain provided the acute and convalescent COVID-19 samples.

Authors' data handling: Amplification from reference gene primers served as the basis for estimated nucleated cell counts. This table comes from immunoSEQ multiplex PCR, and its TCRdb copy is limited to in-frame clones, with some not included. V, J and clone size were drawn from that table, and D and trimming were deduced from the DNA. The sample comprises about 270,000 clones, approximately 85% of which are singletons, and 9.5% to 11% rests with the top ten. Germline V CDR1 and CDR2: SGHDT, YYEEEE. With 0 bases clipped from V and 8 bases from J, the junction kept 4 bases outside the gene matches. CDR3 length: 13 residues.

The chain links TRBV5-6 to TRBJ1-1, with TRBD1 identical over 7 bases. Sequenced input: peripheral blood. The sequence came from a woman between 65 and 79 years old with acute or convalescent COVID-19. The CDR3 DNA sequence: TGTGCCAGCAGCTTGGGACAGGGCCGAGAAGCTTTCTTT. It yields the protein CASSLGQGREAFF.